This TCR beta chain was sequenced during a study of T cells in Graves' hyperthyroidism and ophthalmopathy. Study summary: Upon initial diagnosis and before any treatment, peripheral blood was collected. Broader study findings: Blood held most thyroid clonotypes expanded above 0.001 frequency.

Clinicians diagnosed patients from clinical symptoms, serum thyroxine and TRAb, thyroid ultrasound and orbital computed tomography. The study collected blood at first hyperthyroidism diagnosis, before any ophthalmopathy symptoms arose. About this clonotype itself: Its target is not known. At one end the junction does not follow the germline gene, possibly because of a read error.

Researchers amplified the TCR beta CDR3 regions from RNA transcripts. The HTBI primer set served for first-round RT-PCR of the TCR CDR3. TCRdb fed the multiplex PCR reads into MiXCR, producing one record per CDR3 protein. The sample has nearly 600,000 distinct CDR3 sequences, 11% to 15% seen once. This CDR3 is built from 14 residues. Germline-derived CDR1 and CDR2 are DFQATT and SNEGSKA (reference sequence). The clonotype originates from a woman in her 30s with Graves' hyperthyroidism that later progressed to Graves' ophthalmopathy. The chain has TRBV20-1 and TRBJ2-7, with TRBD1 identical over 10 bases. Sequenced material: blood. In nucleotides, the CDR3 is TGCAGTGCCACGGCCCGGGACAGGGGCTACGAGCGGTACTTC. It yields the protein CSATARDRGYERYF.